These T cell receptor beta chains were read from a single sample in a study of T cells in Graves' hyperthyroidism and ophthalmopathy. A single record per CDR3 protein comes from TCRdb applying MiXCR to the multiplex PCR reads. The table includes 250,000 to 300,000 distinct CDR3 sequences, roughly 15% detected once. Input material: blood. These receptors were taken from a woman in her thirties or forties with Graves' hyperthyroidism. Both conserved end residues are part of each CDR3. The order of the fields is D gene, V gene, J gene, clone size, CDR3 protein, CDR3 DNA. The D gene is left open where the match is weak. Rows may omit the clone size; those that give it use once, few, many or a size class.

d_call: .; v_call: TRBV28; j_call: TRBJ2-7; clone_size: many; cdr3_aa: CASSLYRGLGYEQYF; cdr3_nt: TGTGCCAGCAGTTTATATAGGGGACTCGGATACGAGCAGTACTTC
d_call: .; v_call: TRBV2; j_call: TRBJ1-5; clone_size: many; cdr3_aa: CASKGVGVGNQPQHF; cdr3_nt: TGTGCCAGCAAGGGTGTCGGCGTGGGCAATCAGCCCCAGCATTTT
d_call: TRBD2; v_call: TRBV7-2; j_call: TRBJ2-5; clone_size: many; cdr3_aa: CASSPTSGSTQYF; cdr3_nt: TGTGCCAGCAGCCCCACTAGCGGGAGTACCCAGTACTTC
d_call: TRBD2; v_call: TRBV10-1; j_call: TRBJ2-3; clone_size: many; cdr3_aa: CATSSGRADTQYF; cdr3_nt: TGCGCCACCTCTAGCGGGAGAGCAGATACGCAGTATTTT
d_call: .; v_call: TRBV20-1; j_call: TRBJ2-2; clone_size: many; cdr3_aa: CSAREGRAAGELFF; cdr3_nt: TGCAGTGCTAGAGAGGGCAGGGCGGCCGGGGAGCTGTTTTTT
d_call: TRBD2; v_call: TRBV6-1; j_call: TRBJ2-5; clone_size: many; cdr3_aa: CASSSGRAGETQYF; cdr3_nt: TGTGCCAGCAGTAGCGGGAGGGCCGGGGAGACCCAGTACTTC
d_call: TRBD1; v_call: TRBV5-1; j_call: TRBJ2-6; clone_size: .; cdr3_aa: CASSLDRGRANVLTF; cdr3_nt: TGCGCCAGCAGCTTGGACAGGGGTAGAGCCAACGTCCTGACTTTC
d_call: TRBD2; v_call: TRBV7-9; j_call: TRBJ2-1; clone_size: .; cdr3_aa: CASSSRTSGTAYNEQFF; cdr3_nt: TGTGCCAGCAGCTCCAGGACTAGCGGGACCGCTTACAATGAGCAGTTCTTC
d_call: .; v_call: TRBV28; j_call: TRBJ1-1; clone_size: .; cdr3_aa: CASSPEPDSLNTEAFF; cdr3_nt: TGTGCCAGCAGCCCTGAACCGGACAGCTTGAACACTGAAGCTTTCTTT
d_call: TRBD1; v_call: TRBV9; j_call: TRBJ1-3; clone_size: .; cdr3_aa: CASSVMDRVSGNTIYF; cdr3_nt: TGTGCCAGCAGCGTCATGGACAGGGTCTCTGGAAACACCATATATTTT
d_call: TRBD2; v_call: TRBV19; j_call: TRBJ2-6; clone_size: .; cdr3_aa: CASSRLAVSSGANVLTF; cdr3_nt: TGTGCCAGTAGCCGACTAGCGGTTAGCTCTGGGGCCAACGTCCTGACTTTC
d_call: .; v_call: TRBV18; j_call: TRBJ2-3; clone_size: many; cdr3_aa: CASSRDATDTQYF; cdr3_nt: TGTGCCAGCTCCCGGGACGCCACAGATACGCAGTATTTT
d_call: .; v_call: TRBV20-1; j_call: TRBJ1-5; clone_size: many; cdr3_aa: CSARSPGTRGNQPQHF; cdr3_nt: TGCAGTGCTAGATCCCCGGGGACGCGGGGCAATCAGCCCCAGCATTTT
d_call: TRBD1; v_call: TRBV10-3; j_call: TRBJ2-2; clone_size: .; cdr3_aa: CAISETDRGTGELFF; cdr3_nt: TGTGCCATCAGTGAGACGGACAGGGGCACCGGGGAGCTGTTTTTT
d_call: .; v_call: TRBV5-1; j_call: TRBJ2-7; clone_size: many; cdr3_aa: CASSLGVPTSSYEQYF; cdr3_nt: TGCGCCAGCAGCTTGGGTGTCCCCACTAGCTCCTACGAGCAGTACTTC
d_call: TRBD1; v_call: TRBV13; j_call: TRBJ1-2; clone_size: .; cdr3_aa: CASSYWTGYGYTF; cdr3_nt: TGTGCCAGCAGCTACTGGACAGGATATGGCTACACCTTC
d_call: TRBD2; v_call: TRBV7-9; j_call: TRBJ2-2; clone_size: many; cdr3_aa: CASSSGAGGPSSGELFF; cdr3_nt: TGTGCCAGCAGCTCGGGAGCGGGAGGGCCCTCCTCTGGGGAGCTGTTTTTT
d_call: TRBD1; v_call: TRBV19; j_call: TRBJ1-5; clone_size: many; cdr3_aa: CASSIGDSGNQPQHF; cdr3_nt: TGTGCCAGTAGTATTGGGGACAGTGGAAATCAGCCCCAGCATTTT
d_call: .; v_call: TRBV12-3/TRBV12-4; j_call: TRBJ1-3; clone_size: many; cdr3_aa: CASSWDTRRGTIYF; cdr3_nt: TGTGCCAGCAGTTGGGACACTCGACGAGGCACCATATATTTT
d_call: .; v_call: TRBV6-1; j_call: TRBJ1-4; clone_size: many; cdr3_aa: CASRFSTNEKLFF; cdr3_nt: TGTGCCAGCAGGTTTTCAACTAATGAAAAACTGTTTTTT